The rows below give T cell receptor beta chains drawn from one sample of a study of beta chain features in type 1 diabetes. The method was immunoSEQ multiplex PCR; TCRdb's version includes in-frame clones alone and lacks a portion of them. The profile shows 630,000 or so clones, about an eighth of them singletons. The material sequenced was naive CD4+ T cells from blood. Every receptor here comes from a man between 18 and 35 years old with type 1 diabetes. CDR3s include the opening cysteine and the closing phenylalanine or tryptophan. The D gene is left open where the match is weak. The listing skips clone size in some rows; elsewhere it reads once, few, many or a size class.

V	length	J	D	size	CDR3	DNA
TRBV14	13	TRBJ2-7	.	few	CASSPRTAYEQYF	TGTGCCAGCAGCCCCCGGACAGCCTACGAGCAGTACTTC
TRBV9	14	TRBJ1-1	.	.	CASSVAGLNTEAFF	TGTGCCAGCAGCGTTGCCGGGCTAAACACTGAAGCTTTCTTT
TRBV5-8	15	TRBJ2-1	.	few	CASSLFSDSHQQQFF	TGTGCCAGCAGCTTGTTTTCGGACTCCCATCAGCAGCAGTTCTTC
TRBV9	13	TRBJ1-1	.	few	CASSVALGTEAFF	TGTGCCAGCAGCGTAGCTTTAGGCACTGAAGCTTTCTTT
TRBV7-2	12	TRBJ1-2	.	.	CASSTINYGYTF	TGTGCCAGCAGCACAATCAACTATGGCTACACCTTC
TRBV18	14	TRBJ2-3	TRBD2	.	CASSPGRATDTQYF	TGTGCCAGCTCACCAGGGAGGGCCACAGATACGCAGTATTTT
TRBV14	14	TRBJ2-7	.	few	CASSQRTLAYEQYF	TGTGCCAGCAGCCAGAGGACTCTCGCCTACGAGCAGTACTTC
TRBV30	13	TRBJ1-5	.	.	CAWGRISNQPQHF	TGTGCCTGGGGAAGGATTAGCAATCAGCCCCAGCATTTT
TRBV4-1	16	TRBJ2-7	TRBD1	.	CASSQDLGTGNYEQYF	TGCGCCAGCAGCCAAGATCTCGGGACAGGGAACTACGAGCAGTACTTC
TRBV27	12	TRBJ1-5	.	few	CALGRGNQPQHF	TGTGCCTTGGGTCGGGGAAATCAGCCCCAGCATTTT
TRBV7-9	15	TRBJ2-7	TRBD1	few	CASRRTGTGTYEQYF	TGTGCCAGCAGACGTACCGGGACAGGGACCTACGAGCAGTACTTC
TRBV5-6	11	TRBJ2-7	.	.	CASSSYYEQYF	TGTGCCAGCAGTTCTTACTACGAGCAGTACTTC
TRBV30	14	TRBJ2-3	.	few	CAWGQGLSTDTQYF	TGTGCCTGGGGGCAGGGGCTTAGCACAGATACGCAGTATTTT
TRBV6-5	12	TRBJ1-3	.	.	CASRGPGNTIYF	TGTGCCAGCCGGGGCCCTGGAAACACCATATATTTT
TRBV2	15	TRBJ2-1	TRBD2	.	CASSLEAGVYNEQFF	TGTGCCAGCAGCCTCGAAGCGGGAGTTTACAATGAGCAGTTCTTC
TRBV11-2	15	TRBJ2-5	.	.	CASSLAGPREETQYF	TGTGCCAGCAGCTTAGCAGGGCCTCGGGAGGAGACCCAGTACTTC